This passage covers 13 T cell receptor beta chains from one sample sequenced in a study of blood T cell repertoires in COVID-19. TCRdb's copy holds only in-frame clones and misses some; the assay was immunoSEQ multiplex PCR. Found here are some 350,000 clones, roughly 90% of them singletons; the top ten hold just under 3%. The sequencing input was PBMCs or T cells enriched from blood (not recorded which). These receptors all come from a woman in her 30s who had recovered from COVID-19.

The DNA of the CDR3 is TGTGCCAGCAGCCGGGACAGCCTCACAGATACGCAGTATTTT. Translated: CASSRDSLTDTQYF. This chain uses TRBV7-9 with TRBJ2-3; 7 bases map to TRBD1. This CDR3 is built from 14 residues. Looked up from germline, CDR1 is SEHNR and CDR2 is FQNEAQ (reference sequence). The J segment lost 2 bases and the V segment lost 5 bases, leaving 4 bases of the junction unmatched.

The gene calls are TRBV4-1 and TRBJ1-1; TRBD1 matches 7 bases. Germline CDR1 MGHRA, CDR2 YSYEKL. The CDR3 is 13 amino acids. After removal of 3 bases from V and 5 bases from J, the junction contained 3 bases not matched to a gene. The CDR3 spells CASSQTGRTEAFF. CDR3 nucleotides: TGCGCCAGCAGCCAGACAGGGAGGACTGAAGCTTTCTTT.

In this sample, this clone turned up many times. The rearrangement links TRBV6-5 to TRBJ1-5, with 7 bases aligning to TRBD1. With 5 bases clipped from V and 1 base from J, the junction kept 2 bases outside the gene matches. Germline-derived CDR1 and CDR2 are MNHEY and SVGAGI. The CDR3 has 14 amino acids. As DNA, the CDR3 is TGTGCCAGCAGTCCAGGGGGAAGCAATCAGCCCCAGCATTTT. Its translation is CASSPGGSNQPQHF.

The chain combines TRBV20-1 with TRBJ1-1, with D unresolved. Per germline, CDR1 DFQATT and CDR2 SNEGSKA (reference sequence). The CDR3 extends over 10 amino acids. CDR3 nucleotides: TGCAAAAGTCCGGACACTGAAGCTTTCTTT. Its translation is CKSPDTEAFF.

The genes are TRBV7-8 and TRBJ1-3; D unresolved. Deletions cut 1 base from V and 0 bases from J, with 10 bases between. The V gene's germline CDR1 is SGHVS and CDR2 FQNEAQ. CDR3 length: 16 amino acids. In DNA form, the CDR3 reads TGTGCCAGCAGCTTAGGTGGGCGGGACTCTGGAAACACCATATATTTT. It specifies CASSLGGRDSGNTIYF.

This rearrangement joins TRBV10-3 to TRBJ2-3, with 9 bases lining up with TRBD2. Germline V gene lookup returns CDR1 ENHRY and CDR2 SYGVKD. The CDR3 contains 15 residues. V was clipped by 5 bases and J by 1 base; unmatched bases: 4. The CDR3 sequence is CAISQRGEGTDTQYF. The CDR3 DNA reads TGTGCCATCAGTCAGCGGGGGGAGGGCACAGATACGCAGTATTTT.

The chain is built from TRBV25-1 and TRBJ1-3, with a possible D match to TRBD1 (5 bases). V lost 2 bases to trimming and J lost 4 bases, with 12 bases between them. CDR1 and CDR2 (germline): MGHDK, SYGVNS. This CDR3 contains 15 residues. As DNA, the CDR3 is TGTGCCAGCAGTGAAGCAGGGATGAGAGGAAACACCATATATTTT. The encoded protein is CASSEAGMRGNTIYF.

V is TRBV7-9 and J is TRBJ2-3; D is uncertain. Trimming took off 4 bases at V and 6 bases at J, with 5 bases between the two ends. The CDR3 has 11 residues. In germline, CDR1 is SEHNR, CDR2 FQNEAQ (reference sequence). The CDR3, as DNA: TGTGCCAGCAGCTCACTCGATACGCAGTATTTT. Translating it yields CASSSLDTQYF.

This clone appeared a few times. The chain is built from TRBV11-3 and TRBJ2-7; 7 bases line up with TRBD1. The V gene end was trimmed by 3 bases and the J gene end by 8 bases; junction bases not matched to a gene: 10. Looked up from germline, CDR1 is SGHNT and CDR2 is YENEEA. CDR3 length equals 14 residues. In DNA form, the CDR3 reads TGTGCCAGCAGCTTTGCGGACAGGACCATTAAGCAGTACTTC. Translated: CASSFADRTIKQYF.

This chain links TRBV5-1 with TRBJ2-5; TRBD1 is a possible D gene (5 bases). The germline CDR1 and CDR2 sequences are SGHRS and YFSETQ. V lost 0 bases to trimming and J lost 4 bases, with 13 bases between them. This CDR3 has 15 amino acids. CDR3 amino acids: CASSLAAGPGETQYF. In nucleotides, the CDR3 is TGCGCCAGCAGCTTGGCGGCAGGGCCCGGAGAGACCCAGTACTTC.

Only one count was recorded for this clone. CDR3 protein: CASSLQEGTEAFF. CDR3 DNA sequence: TGTGCCAGCAGCCTCCAGGAGGGGACTGAAGCTTTCTTT. This chain joins TRBV7-3 and TRBJ1-1, with D possibly being TRBD1 (5 bases). V gave up 5 bases and J gave up 5 bases, with 12 bases separating them. Germline V gives CDR1 SGHTA, CDR2 FQGTGA. The length of the CDR3 is 13 residues.

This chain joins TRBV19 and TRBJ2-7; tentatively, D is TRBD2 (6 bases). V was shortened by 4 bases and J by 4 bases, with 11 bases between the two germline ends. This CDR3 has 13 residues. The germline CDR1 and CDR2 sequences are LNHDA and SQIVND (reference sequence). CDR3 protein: CASSKAGRYEQYF. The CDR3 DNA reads TGTGCCAGTAGTAAGGCGGGAAGATACGAGCAGTACTTC.

The CDR3 spells CASSIGGGGVGWELFF. Written as DNA, the CDR3 is TGTGCCAGTAGTATAGGCGGCGGGGGGGTCGGCTGGGAGCTGTTTTTT. The rearrangement uses TRBV19 and TRBJ2-2; TRBD2 aligns across 9 bases. J gave up 9 bases and V 1 base, and 9 bases lay outside the gene matches. The CDR3 loop spans 16 amino acids. Looked up from germline, CDR1 is LNHDA and CDR2 is SQIVND (reference sequence).